Shown below are 27 T cell receptor beta chains from a single sample sequenced in a study of T cell responses to AZD1222 COVID-19 vaccine. Data came from immunoSEQ multiplex PCR; TCRdb stores just in-frame clones and leaves some out. This sample has 75,000 to 85,000 clones, with roughly 87% found just once. This specimen was peripheral blood, taken on day 0 of AZD1222 vaccination. These receptor sequences come from an adult in good health.

This sequence joins TRBV19 and TRBJ1-2; no definite D call. CDR1 and CDR2 from the germline V gene are LNHDA and SQIVND (reference sequence). The CDR3 totals 12 residues. The V end was cut by 3 bases, the J end by 3 bases, with 5 bases between. CDR3 coding DNA: TGTGCCAGTAGTATTTCGGACTATGGCTACACCTTC. Translated, it gives CASSISDYGYTF. Supplemented by reference TRBV19 and TRBJ1-2, the full variable domain reads DGGITQSPKYLFRKEGQNVTLSCEQNLNHDAMYWYRQDPGQGLRLIYYSQIVNDFQKGDIAEGYSVSREKKESFPLTVTSAQKNPTAFYLCASSISDYGYTFGSGTRLTVV.

This sequence joins TRBV5-4 and TRBJ2-1; a possible D gene is TRBD2 (5 bases). The CDR3 has 13 amino acids. The germline V gene has CDR1 SGHNT and CDR2 YYREEE (reference sequence). Trimming took 4 bases from V and 5 from J, leaving 10 bases between them. For the CDR3, the DNA is TGTGCCAGCAGCCCGGGAAGCAACAATGAGCAGTTCTTC. As protein: CASSPGSNNEQFF.

The chain has TRBV5-4 and TRBJ1-6, with a weak D call TRBD1 (6 bases). V was clipped by 3 bases and J by 10 bases, with 17 bases between them. The germline V gene has CDR1 SGHNT and CDR2 YYREEE (reference sequence). This CDR3 is built from 15 residues. CDR3 sequence (DNA): TGTGCCAGCAGCTCCGGGACACGGCTCGAATCACCCCTCCACTTT. Translating it yields CASSSGTRLESPLHF.

V is TRBV6-2 or TRBV6-3 and J is TRBJ2-1; TRBD2 agrees at 10 bases. Looked up from germline, CDR1 is MNHEY and CDR2 is SVGEGT. CDR3 length: 15 amino acids. V was pared by 6 bases and J by 4 bases, with 6 bases of the junction left unmatched. Written as DNA, the CDR3 is TGTGCCAGCAGCCCACTAGCGGGAAGTTACAATGAGCAGTTCTTC. This gives the protein CASSPLAGSYNEQFF.

The chain employs TRBV6-5 and TRBJ2-7, with D unresolved. Germline loops: CDR1 MNHEY, CDR2 SVGAGI. V was pared by 6 bases and J by 4 bases, with 13 bases between. The CDR3 runs to 13 residues. The CDR3 nucleotides are TGTGCCAGCAGGGTGGAGCTGAATTACGAGCAGTACTTC. Translation gives CASRVELNYEQYF.

The V gene is TRBV5-6, the J gene TRBJ2-3, with D unresolved. This CDR3 is 12 amino acids long. V lost 0 bases and J lost 5, with 4 bases in between. The germline V gene encodes CDR1 SGHDT and CDR2 YYEEEE. The CDR3 protein is CASSLVGDTQYF. The CDR3, as DNA: TGTGCCAGCAGCTTGGTTGGAGATACGCAGTATTTT. Full variable domain (remainder filled in from reference TRBV5-6 and TRBJ2-3): DAGVTQSPTHLIKTRGQQVTLRCSPKSGHDTVSWYQQALGQGPQFIFQYYEEEERQRGNFPDRFSGHQFPNYSSELNVNALLLGDSALYLCASSLVGDTQYFGPGTRLTVL.

In this sample, this clone turned up a few times. V and J are TRBV4-3 and TRBJ1-2; D may be TRBD1 (6 bases). V was pared by 0 bases and J by 4 bases, with 21 bases between. The CDR3 loop spans 18 amino acids. CDR1 and CDR2 from the germline V gene are LGHNA and YSLEER. The DNA for the CDR3 is TGCGCCAGCAGCCAAGATCTGCTGACGGGGGCGAAGGTCTATGGCTACACCTTC. It yields the protein CASSQDLLTGAKVYGYTF.

The V call is TRBV4-1, the J call TRBJ2-1, with D uncertain. V was clipped by 1 base and J by 1 base, with 8 bases between them. Germline CDR1 and CDR2: MGHRA and YSYEKL. The CDR3 is 15 residues long. CDR3 region: CASSQALGSYNEQFF. CDR3 DNA: TGCGCCAGCAGCCAAGCACTGGGGTCCTACAATGAGCAGTTCTTC.

V is TRBV7-2 and J is TRBJ1-2; maybe TRBD1 (6 bases). Trimming took off 7 bases at V and 2 bases at J, with 11 bases between the two ends. CDR3 length: 13 amino acids. The germline gives CDR1 SGHTA, CDR2 FQGNSA. CDR3 loop: CASNSQGNYGYTF. CDR3 DNA sequence: TGTGCCAGCAACTCGCAGGGGAACTATGGCTACACCTTC.

Concerning this clone: One junction end disagrees with the germline gene, perhaps due to a read error. The gene calls are TRBV7-6 and TRBJ2-7; possibly TRBD1 for D (7 bases). Germline-derived CDR1 and CDR2 are SGHVS and FNYEAQ. The CDR3 contains 17 residues. The CDR3 spells CAPTWRGRKRTHYEQYF. In DNA form, the CDR3 reads TGCGCCCCGACTTGGAGGGGGCGTAAGCGAACCCACTACGAGCAGTACTTC.

This chain connects TRBV11-2 to TRBJ2-3, with 13 bases identical to TRBD2. The J segment lost 6 bases and the V segment lost 2 bases, leaving 11 bases of the junction unmatched. CDR3 size: 18 residues. Germline V gene data show CDR1 as SGHAT and CDR2 as FQNNGV. DNA for the CDR3: TGTGCCAGCAGCTTATCCCCAGGACTAGCGGGAGTTAGTGATACGCAGTATTTT. It specifies CASSLSPGLAGVSDTQYF.

V gene TRBV6-4 combines with J gene TRBJ2-3; D possibly corresponds to TRBD2 (5 bases). Germline loops: CDR1 MRHNA, CDR2 SNTAGT. Trimming removed 3 bases from V and 3 bases from J, with 13 bases in between. CDR3 length equals 15 residues. The DNA of the CDR3 is TGTGCCAGCAGTGAAAGGGAGAGCGCTACAGATACGCAGTATTTT. This codes for CASSERESATDTQYF.

This chain links TRBV6-6 with TRBJ1-5; 7 bases match TRBD1. Trimming cost V 5 bases and J 4 bases; bases outside gene matches: 8. The CDR3 sequence is 15 residues long. Germline CDR1 reads MNHNY; CDR2 reads SVGAGI (reference sequence). CDR3 sequence reads: CASSRQGAGNQPQHF. For the CDR3, the DNA is TGTGCCAGCAGTCGACAGGGAGCAGGAAATCAGCCCCAGCATTTT.

This clone has a single count. The rearrangement uses TRBV19 and TRBJ1-4; D is unresolved. Trimming removed 8 bases from V and 4 bases from J, with 14 bases in between. CDR1 is LNHDA and CDR2 is SQIVND in the germline V gene (reference sequence). The CDR3 contains 14 residues. This chain's CDR3 is CASGSRRGNEKLFF. The CDR3 nucleotides are TGTGCCAGTGGCTCGAGGAGAGGTAATGAAAAACTGTTTTTT.

The chain couples TRBV6-5 to TRBJ2-7; D remains unclear. The CDR3 covers 14 residues. Trimming pared 8 bases from V and 4 bases from J, leaving 18 bases between. Germline V gene sequence: CDR1 MNHEY, CDR2 SVGAGI. The CDR3 bases are TGTGCCAGCTCTCAACAGTACTCTGGTTACGAGCAGTACTTC. Protein: CASSQQYSGYEQYF.

The J gene is TRBJ2-5, the V gene TRBV4-1; D is possibly TRBD1 or TRBD2 (5 bases each). Trimming cost V 0 bases and J 1 base, with 9 bases left between them. This CDR3 region has 15 residues. Germline-derived CDR1 and CDR2 are MGHRA and YSYEKL. CDR3 sequence: CASSQDGDGQETQYF. The DNA for the CDR3 is TGCGCCAGCAGCCAAGATGGGGACGGCCAAGAGACCCAGTACTTC.

This clone was counted between two and nine times. The chain employs TRBV6-2 or TRBV6-3 and TRBJ2-7; D ambiguous. CDR3 length: 13 amino acids. Trimming pared 3 bases from V and 2 bases from J, leaving 8 bases between. Germline V gene data show CDR1 as MNHEY and CDR2 as SVGEGT. In nucleotides, the CDR3 is TGTGCCAGCAGTTATACGCAGGCCTACGAGCAGTACTTC. Translated, it gives CASSYTQAYEQYF.

V usage is TRBV20-1 and J usage is TRBJ2-3; no firm D call. The CDR3 is made up of 13 amino acids. V lost 3 bases, J lost 1 base, and 8 bases lay in between. The germline V gene has CDR1 DFQATT and CDR2 SNEGSKA (reference sequence). The CDR3 DNA sequence: TGCAGTGCTAGTTCCCGGCGCACAGATACGCAGTATTTT. Its protein product is CSASSRRTDTQYF.

The chain recombines TRBV2 with TRBJ2-6; no firm D call. The V gene lost 1 base and the J gene lost 2 bases, with 6 bases spanning the gap. The CDR3 covers 15 residues. Germline V CDR1 and CDR2: SNHLY, FYNNEI. Here the CDR3 reads CASSEGTPGANVLTF. The CDR3 DNA is TGTGCCAGCAGTGAAGGGACCCCTGGGGCCAACGTCCTGACTTTC.

The chain carries TRBV20-1 and TRBJ2-5; D gene ambiguous. CDR1 and CDR2 from the germline V gene are DFQATT and SNEGSKA (reference sequence). V gave up 7 bases and J gave up 5 bases, with 8 bases separating them. The length of the CDR3 is 10 residues. CDR3 coding DNA: TGCAGTGTTCCTGGGGAGACCCAGTACTTC. This sequence encodes CSVPGETQYF.

About this clone: Other DNA sequences within the sample encode an identical CDR3. The CDR3 nucleotides read TGTGCCAGCAGCTTAGCGGGTTCCGGCTACACCTTC. Protein: CASSLAGSGYTF. This chain uses TRBV7-9 with TRBJ1-2; D ambiguous. Germline assignment: CDR1 SEHNR and CDR2 FQNEAQ (reference sequence). The CDR3 runs to 12 residues. The V and J ends lost 0 bases and 8 bases respectively, with 7 bases between them.

The chain is built from TRBV7-9 and TRBJ2-3; D is ambiguous. Germline loops: CDR1 SEHNR, CDR2 FQNEAQ (reference sequence). The V end lost 8 bases, the J end lost 7 bases, and 7 bases lay between the germline ends. The CDR3 contains 10 residues. CDR3 region: CASLPNTQYF. CDR3 nucleotides: TGTGCCAGCCTCCCGAATACGCAGTATTTT.

This chain links TRBV10-3 with TRBJ2-5, with 11 bases that match TRBD2. Germline CDR1 reads ENHRY; CDR2 reads SYGVKD. This CDR3 spans 17 amino acids. V lost 4 bases, J lost 5 bases, and 12 bases stayed unmatched. This chain's CDR3 is CAISAKLAGVGGETQYF. The CDR3 DNA is TGTGCCATCAGTGCGAAACTAGCGGGAGTAGGCGGGGAGACCCAGTACTTC.

This clone was recorded a few times. The chain carries TRBV2 and TRBJ2-7; no clear D. V gave up 3 bases and J gave up 2 bases, with 14 bases separating them. CDR1 SNHLY and CDR2 FYNNEI come from the germline V gene. There are 15 residues in the CDR3. The DNA for the CDR3 is TGTGCCAGCAGTGATCTGGCCGGACGTACCTACGAGCAGTACTTC. This gives the protein CASSDLAGRTYEQYF.

This clone was seen only a few times. The rearrangement joins TRBV29-1 to TRBJ1-2; no firm D call. The CDR3 consists of 14 residues. Trimming shortened V by 0 bases and J by 3 bases, and 11 bases separated the two germline ends. Germline CDR1 and CDR2: SQVTM and ANQGSEA. This CDR3 reads CSVEEARDHYGYTF. For the CDR3, the DNA is TGCAGCGTTGAAGAGGCGCGAGACCACTATGGCTACACCTTC.

The V gene is TRBV19, the J gene TRBJ2-1; D is perhaps TRBD1 (6 bases). The CDR3 totals 16 residues. The germline CDR1 and CDR2 sequences are LNHDA and SQIVND (reference sequence). V lost 6 bases and J 7 bases, leaving 22 bases between the germline ends. The CDR3 DNA reads TGTGCCAGTAGCCTAGAGGGGGTCCTAGGTCCGAATGAGCAGTTCTTC. Translating it yields CASSLEGVLGPNEQFF. The entire variable domain, with the rest obtained from reference TRBV19 and TRBJ2-1, is as follows: DGGITQSPKYLFRKEGQNVTLSCEQNLNHDAMYWYRQDPGQGLRLIYYSQIVNDFQKGDIAEGYSVSREKKESFPLTVTSAQKNPTAFYLCASSLEGVLGPNEQFFGPGTRLTVL.

This sequence joins TRBV9 and TRBJ2-5; TRBD2 matches at 10 bases. V was pared by 4 bases and J by 1 base, with 10 bases of the junction left unmatched. The germline gives CDR1 SGDLS, CDR2 YYNGEE. This CDR3 has 17 residues. The chain's CDR3 is CASSPGASGSLQETQYF. DNA of the CDR3: TGTGCCAGCAGCCCAGGGGCTAGCGGGAGCCTCCAAGAGACCCAGTACTTC.